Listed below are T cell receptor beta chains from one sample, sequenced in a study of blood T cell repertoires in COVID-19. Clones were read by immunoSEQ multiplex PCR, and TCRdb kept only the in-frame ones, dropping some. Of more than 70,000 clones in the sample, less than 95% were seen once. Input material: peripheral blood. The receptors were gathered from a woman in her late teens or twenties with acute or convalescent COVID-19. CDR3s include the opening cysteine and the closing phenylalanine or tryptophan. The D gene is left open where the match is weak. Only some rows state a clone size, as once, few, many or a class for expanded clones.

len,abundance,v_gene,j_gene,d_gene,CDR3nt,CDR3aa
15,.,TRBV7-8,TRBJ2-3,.,TGTGCCAGCAGCTTAAGGGGCCAATACACAGATACGCAGTATTTT,CASSLRGQYTDTQYF
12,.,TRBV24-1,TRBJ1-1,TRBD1,TGTGCCACCAGGACAGGGTGTCCTGAAGCTTTCTTT,CATRTGCPEAFF
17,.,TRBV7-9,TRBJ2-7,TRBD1,TGTGCCAGCAGCTCGAGTACCGGGACAGAGATAACCTACGAGCAGTACTTC,CASSSSTGTEITYEQYF
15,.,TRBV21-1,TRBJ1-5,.,TGTGCCAGCAGCAATGACAGGGGGCGCAGGGAGCCCCAGCATTTT,CASSNDRGRREPQHF
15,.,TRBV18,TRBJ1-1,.,TGTGCCAGCTCACCCGTCATGGCGGGGTCGACTGAAGCTTTCTTT,CASSPVMAGSTEAFF
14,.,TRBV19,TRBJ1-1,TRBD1,TGTGCCAGTAGTCAGGGGGTCATGAACACTGAAGCTTTCTTT,CASSQGVMNTEAFF
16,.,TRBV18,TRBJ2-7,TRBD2,TGTGCCAGCTCACGAACCGTAGCGGGGGGCAGTGAGGGGCAGTACTTC,CASSRTVAGGSEGQYF
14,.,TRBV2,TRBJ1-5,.,TGTGCCAGCCGTGACTGGAGGGTCAATCAGCCCCAGCATTTT,CASRDWRVNQPQHF
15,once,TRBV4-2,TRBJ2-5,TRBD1,TGTGCCAGCAGCCTGGACAGGGGTAACCAAGAGACCCAGTACTTC,CASSLDRGNQETQYF
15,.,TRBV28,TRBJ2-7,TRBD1,TGTGCCAGCAGTTCGTCCGGGACAGCGTCGGTTAGGCAGTACTTC,CASSSSGTASVRQYF
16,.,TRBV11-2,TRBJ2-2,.,TGTGCCAGCAGCTCGCTACAGGGTTCCTTCACCGGGGAGCTGTTTTTT,CASSSLQGSFTGELFF
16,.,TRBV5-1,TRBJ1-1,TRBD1,TGCGCCAGCAGCTTGGAAACAGGGGCAATCGGGACTGAAGCTTTCTTT,CASSLETGAIGTEAFF
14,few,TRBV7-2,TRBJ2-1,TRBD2,TGTGCCAGCAGCGATAGCGGGGGGGCGGGTGAGCAGTTCTTC,CASSDSGGAGEQFF
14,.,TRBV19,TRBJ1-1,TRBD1,TGTGCCAGTAAACCCGGACAGGGTTTCACTGAAGCTTTCTTT,CASKPGQGFTEAFF
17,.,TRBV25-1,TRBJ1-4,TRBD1,TGTGCCAGCAGTGAATATGAAGAACAGGGGGCGCGTGAAAAACTGTTTTTT,CASSEYEEQGAREKLFF
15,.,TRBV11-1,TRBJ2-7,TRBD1,TGTGCCAGCAGCTATCGACAGGGGGCTCTGTACGAGCAGTACTTC,CASSYRQGALYEQYF
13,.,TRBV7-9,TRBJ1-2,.,TGTGCCAGCAGCCCCCCAGGGGCGTATGGCTACACCTTC,CASSPPGAYGYTF
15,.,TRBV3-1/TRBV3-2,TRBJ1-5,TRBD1,TGTGCCAGCAGCCAGCAGACAGGGGCCAATCAGCCCCAGCATTTT,CASSQQTGANQPQHF
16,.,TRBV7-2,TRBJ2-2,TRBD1,TGTGCCAGCAGCTTAATCGCAGGGGGTCGGACCGGGGAGCTGTTTTTT,CASSLIAGGRTGELFF
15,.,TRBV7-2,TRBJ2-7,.,TGTGCCAGCAGCTTAGTAGGCGGCGGGAACTACGAGCAGTACTTC,CASSLVGGGNYEQYF
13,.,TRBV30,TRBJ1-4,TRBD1,TGTGCCGGACAGGGGGCGGCTAATGAAAAACTGTTTTTT,CAGQGAANEKLFF
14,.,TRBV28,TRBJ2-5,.,TGTGCCAGCAGTTCGGACACTCTCGGAGAGACCCAGTACTTC,CASSSDTLGETQYF
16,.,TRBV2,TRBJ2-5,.,TGTGCCAGCAGTGAAGGGCGGGGTTGGAGGCAAGAGACCCAGTACTTC,CASSEGRGWRQETQYF
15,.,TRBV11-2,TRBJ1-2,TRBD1,TGTGCCAGCAGCCTACGGACAGGGGGCAACTATGGCTACACCTTC,CASSLRTGGNYGYTF
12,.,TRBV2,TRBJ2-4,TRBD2,TGTGCCAGTAGGCGGGGGGGAAACATTCAGTACTTC,CASRRGGNIQYF
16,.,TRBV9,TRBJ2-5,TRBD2,TGTGCCAGCAGCCCTGGCGGGAGGGCCTTTGGTGAGACCCAGTACTTC,CASSPGGRAFGETQYF
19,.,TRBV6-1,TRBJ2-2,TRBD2,TGTGCCAGCAGTGAACCCCTCTTAGCGGGGGGGCCGAAATCCGGGGAGCTGTTTTTT,CASSEPLLAGGPKSGELFF
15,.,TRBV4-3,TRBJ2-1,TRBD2,TGCGCCAGCAGCCTTGGGAGCGGGGGCCACAATGAGCAGTTCTTC,CASSLGSGGHNEQFF
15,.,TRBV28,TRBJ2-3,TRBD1,TGTGCCAGCAGGGATCGTGACAGGGGCACAGATACGCAGTATTTT,CASRDRDRGTDTQYF
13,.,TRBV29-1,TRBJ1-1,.,TGCAGCGTCGGGGGGATCGGTGGGACTGAAGCTTTCTTT,CSVGGIGGTEAFF
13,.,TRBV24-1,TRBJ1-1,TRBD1,TGTGCCACCAGGAAAGACAGGGGTACTGAAGCTTTCTTT,CATRKDRGTEAFF
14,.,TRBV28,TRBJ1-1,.,TGTGCCAGCAGTTTCCAGGGAAAGAACACTGAAGCTTTCTTT,CASSFQGKNTEAFF
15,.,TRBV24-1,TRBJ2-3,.,TGTGCCACCAGTGATTTCGGGCAGGGCGCAGATACGCAGTATTTT,CATSDFGQGADTQYF
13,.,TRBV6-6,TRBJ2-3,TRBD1,TGTGCCAGCCGTAGACAGGGCGGTGATACGCAGTATTTT,CASRRQGGDTQYF
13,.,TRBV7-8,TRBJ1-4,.,TGTGCCAGCCGCCCACTGTCCACCGGGGAACTGTTTTTT,CASRPLSTGELFF
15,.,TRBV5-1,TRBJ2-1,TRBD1,TGCGCCAGCAGGCCGGGACAGGGGTCCCACAATGAGCAGTTCTTC,CASRPGQGSHNEQFF
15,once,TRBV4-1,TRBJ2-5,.,TGCGCCAGCAGCCAAGCCCAGGGGCCCCAAGAGACCCAGTACTTC,CASSQAQGPQETQYF
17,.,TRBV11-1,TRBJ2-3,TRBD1,TGTGCCAGCAGCTTAGCGGGGGACAGCACCCGCACAGATACGCAGTATTTT,CASSLAGDSTRTDTQYF
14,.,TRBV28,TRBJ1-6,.,TGTGCCAGCAGCCCCGCGGGTGGGTATTCACCCCTCCACTTT,CASSPAGGYSPLHF
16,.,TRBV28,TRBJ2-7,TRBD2,TGTGCCAGCAGTTTTTCCTGGACTAGCGGCAACTTCGAGCAGTACTTC,CASSFSWTSGNFEQYF
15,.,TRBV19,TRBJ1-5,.,TGTGCCACCAAGGGGCAGCCAACGGGCAATCAGCCCCAGCATTTT,CATKGQPTGNQPQHF
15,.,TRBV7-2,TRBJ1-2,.,TGTGCCAGCAGCTTACTTGGACAGATAAACTATGGCTACACCTTC,CASSLLGQINYGYTF
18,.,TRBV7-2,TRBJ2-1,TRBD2,TGTGCCAGCAGCCCATATATGGGACTAGCGGGATTAAGAGATGAGCAGTTCTTC,CASSPYMGLAGLRDEQFF
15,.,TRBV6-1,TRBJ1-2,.,TGTGCCAGCAGTGAATACGTGGGGCCTAACTATGGCTACACCTTC,CASSEYVGPNYGYTF
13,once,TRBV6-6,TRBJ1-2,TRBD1,TGTGCCAGCAGGCCGGGACAGAACTATGGCTACACCTTC,CASRPGQNYGYTF
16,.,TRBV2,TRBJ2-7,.,TGTGCCAGCAGGAGAGGGACTTTCAAGGACCTCTACGAGCAGTACTTC,CASRRGTFKDLYEQYF
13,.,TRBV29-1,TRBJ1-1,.,TGCAGCGTGGTCCCGGGAGGTTGGACTGAAGCTTTCTTT,CSVVPGGWTEAFF
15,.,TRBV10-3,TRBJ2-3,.,TGTGCCATCAGTGAGATGTGGGAGAGGTTAGATACGCAGTATTTT,CAISEMWERLDTQYF
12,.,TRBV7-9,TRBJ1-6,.,TGTGCCAGCAGCTTAGAACACTCACCCCTCCACTTT,CASSLEHSPLHF
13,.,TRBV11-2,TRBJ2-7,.,TGTGCCAGCAGCACAATTGGGGGGTACGAGCAGTACTTC,CASSTIGGYEQYF
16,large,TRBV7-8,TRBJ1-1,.,TGTGCCAGCAGCTTAGGTGTGGGCTCCTTGAACACTGAAGCTTTCTTT,CASSLGVGSLNTEAFF
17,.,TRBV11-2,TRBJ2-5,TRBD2,TGTGCCAGCAGCTTAGGGGGTAGCGGGGGAAGGAGGGAGACCCAGTACTTC,CASSLGGSGGRRETQYF
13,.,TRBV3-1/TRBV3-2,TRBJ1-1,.,TGTGCCAGCAGCCAAGTAGGCGGCACTGAAGCTTTCTTT,CASSQVGGTEAFF
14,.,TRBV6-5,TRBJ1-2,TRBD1,TGTGCCAGCAGGACGGACAGGGTCCTCTATGGCTACACCTTC,CASRTDRVLYGYTF
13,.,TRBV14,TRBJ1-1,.,TGTGCCAGCAGCCAAGATCTTTCCACTGAAGCTTTCTTT,CASSQDLSTEAFF
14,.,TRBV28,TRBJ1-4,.,TGTGCCAGCAGTCGACAGTCCAGATGGGAAAAACTGTTTTTT,CASSRQSRWEKLFF
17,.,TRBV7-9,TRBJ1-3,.,TGTGCCAGCAGCTTAGGGACCGCGGGAGAGTTAAGCAACACCATATATTTT,CASSLGTAGELSNTIYF
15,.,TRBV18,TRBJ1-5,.,TGTGCCAGCTCACCCTTCAAACAGGGTGTCCAGCCCCAGCATTTT,CASSPFKQGVQPQHF
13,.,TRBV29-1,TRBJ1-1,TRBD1,TGCAGCGCAAGGACAGGGGGTGACACTGAAGCTTTCTTT,CSARTGGDTEAFF